This entry lists 21 T cell receptor beta chains sequenced from one sample in a study of cytomegalovirus exposure and HLA in healthy donors. PCR was performed using 60 Vbeta and 13 Jbeta primers. Data came from immunoSEQ multiplex PCR; TCRdb stores just in-frame clones and leaves some out. The sample consists of roughly 180,000 clones, about 79% of them appearing once. Sequencing was done on a sample of PBMCs. The receptors originated from a man between 18 and 29 years old in good health and CMV-seronegative.

The chain uses TRBV7-3 and TRBJ2-3; no clear D gene. Germline CDR1 reads SGHTA; CDR2 reads FQGTGA. This CDR3 comprises 12 residues. The V gene lost 4 bases and the J gene lost 2 bases, with 4 bases spanning the gap. DNA for the CDR3: TGTGCCAGCAGCTCTAACACAGATACGCAGTATTTT. Translation: CASSSNTDTQYF.

The chain is built from TRBV5-1 and TRBJ1-2; 8 bases line up with TRBD1. From germline, CDR1 is SGHRS and CDR2 YFSETQ. CDR3 length equals 17 residues. V shed 3 bases, J shed 4 bases, and the junction held 14 bases outside the gene matches. DNA of the CDR3: TGCGCCAGCAGCTGGACAGGGCGAGAGCGAGTTGGCTATGGCTACACCTTC. It yields the protein CASSWTGRERVGYGYTF.

This clone came up a few times. This rearrangement joins TRBV27 to TRBJ1-4; 9 bases map to TRBD1. V trimming: 3 bases; J trimming: 7 bases; junction bases outside the gene matches: 9. The CDR3 covers 16 residues. Germline-derived CDR1 and CDR2 are MNHEY and SMNVEV (reference sequence). CDR3 protein: CASSFSPGQGIEKLFF. DNA of the CDR3: TGTGCCAGCAGTTTTTCTCCGGGACAGGGAATTGAAAAACTGTTTTTT.

V is TRBV9 and J is TRBJ2-2, with unresolved D. The germline V gene encodes CDR1 SGDLS and CDR2 YYNGEE. Trimming left V 0 bases short and J 3 bases short, with 6 bases between. The CDR3 is 14 residues long. CDR3 nucleotide sequence: TGTGCCAGCAGCGTAGCTCCTGACACCGGGGAGCTGTTTTTT. Its protein is CASSVAPDTGELFF.

This clone was found once. The chain links TRBV19 to TRBJ1-5; 9 positions agree with TRBD1. CDR1 and CDR2 (germline): LNHDA, SQIVND (reference sequence). This CDR3 is built from 13 residues. V lost 7 bases to trimming and J lost 9 bases; unmatched junction nucleotides: 7. Here the CDR3 reads CASTRDRDRPQHF. The CDR3 DNA sequence: TGTGCCAGTACCCGGGACAGGGACCGGCCCCAGCATTTT.

A few counts support this clone. The V and J genes are TRBV6-1 and TRBJ2-7, with TRBD1 as a possible D gene (6 bases). Germline V gene lookup returns CDR1 MNHNS and CDR2 SASEGT. Trimming took off 3 bases at V and 7 bases at J, with 16 bases between the two ends. The CDR3 totals 14 residues. CDR3: CASSDAWGPGEQYF. The DNA of the CDR3 is TGTGCCAGCAGTGATGCTTGGGGGCCGGGTGAGCAGTACTTC.

This sequence joins TRBV28 and TRBJ2-7; 9 positions agree with TRBD1. The CDR3 is made up of 14 amino acids. Germline CDR1 reads MDHEN; CDR2 reads SYDVKM. J gave up 3 bases and V 5 bases, and 5 bases lay outside the gene matches. This CDR3 reads CASSLRTGDYEQYF. The DNA of the CDR3 is TGTGCCAGCAGTCTAAGGACAGGGGACTACGAGCAGTACTTC.

The chain recombines TRBV5-4 with TRBJ1-2; 11 nucleotides agree with TRBD1. Per the germline V gene, CDR1 is SGHNT and CDR2 is YYREEE (reference sequence). After removal of 4 bases from V and 4 bases from J, the junction contained 9 bases not matched to a gene. This CDR3 has 16 residues. The CDR3 spells CASSAPGTGGPYGYTF. CDR3 nucleotide sequence: TGTGCCAGCAGCGCTCCCGGGACAGGGGGACCCTATGGCTACACCTTC.

V and J are TRBV19 and TRBJ2-7; the match to TRBD1 covers 10 bases. Losses at the gene ends were 5 bases for V and 6 bases for J; bases not matched to a gene: 7. Germline V gives CDR1 LNHDA, CDR2 SQIVND (reference sequence). This CDR3 comprises 14 residues. CDR3 residues: CASSPGQGSGEQYF. CDR3 in DNA: TGTGCCAGTAGTCCGGGACAGGGGAGCGGCGAGCAGTACTTC.

The rearrangement uses TRBV28 and TRBJ2-1; 9 nucleotides agree with TRBD2. J was trimmed by 5 bases and V by 3 bases; bases with no gene match: 8. Germline assignment: CDR1 MDHEN and CDR2 SYDVKM. This CDR3 contains 16 residues. In DNA form, the CDR3 reads TGTGCCAGCAGTTTTTTAAGCGGGGGGCTAAACAATGAGCAGTTCTTC. Its protein product is CASSFLSGGLNNEQFF.

This chain uses TRBV18 with TRBJ1-2; D gene ambiguous. Germline values: CDR1 KGHSH, CDR2 LQKENI. The CDR3 spans 14 residues. Trimming left V 3 bases short and J 2 bases short, with 10 bases between. CDR3 sequence reads: CASSPSGANYGYTF. The DNA for the CDR3 is TGTGCCAGCTCACCTTCGGGTGCGAACTATGGCTACACCTTC.

The table lists this clone with a few counts. The chain links TRBV5-1 to TRBJ1-6, with a possible D match to TRBD1 (6 bases). V shed 1 base and J shed 7 bases, with 12 bases lying between them. Germline V gene sequence: CDR1 SGHRS, CDR2 YFSETQ. This CDR3 comprises 15 residues. CDR3 in amino acids: CASSLIGGRNSPLHF. CDR3 sequence (DNA): TGCGCCAGCAGCTTGATAGGGGGACGAAATTCACCCCTCCACTTT.

This chain connects TRBV7-2 to TRBJ2-3, with D possibly matching TRBD2 (7 bases). Germline V CDR1 and CDR2: SGHTA, FQGNSA. The V end lost 6 bases, the J end lost 8 bases, and 18 bases lay between the germline ends. The CDR3 has 14 residues. The CDR3 nucleotides are TGTGCCAGCAGTTTGAGGGGGGGGCCGCGTACGCAGTATTTT. The encoded protein is CASSLRGGPRTQYF.

This clone was found once. This CDR3 is CAISPGTGGFSEQYF. As DNA, the CDR3 is TGTGCCATCAGTCCGGGGACAGGGGGCTTCAGCGAGCAGTACTTC. The chain combines TRBV10-3 with TRBJ2-7, with TRBD1 identical over 12 bases. V dropped 5 bases and J dropped 6; count of bases not matched to a gene: 8. The CDR3 runs to 15 residues. Germline V lookup: CDR1 ENHRY, CDR2 SYGVKD.

This CDR3 is CASSQDGTPVRDTQYF. In nucleotides, the CDR3 is TGCGCCAGCAGCCAAGACGGGACTCCAGTCCGCGATACGCAGTATTTT. This rearrangement joins TRBV4-1 to TRBJ2-3, with D possibly TRBD2 on 6 matching bases. V was shortened by 0 bases and J by 6 bases, with 16 bases between the two germline ends. The CDR3 contains 16 residues. CDR1 is MGHRA and CDR2 is YSYEKL in the germline V gene.

The chain links TRBV6-5 to TRBJ1-1; 11 bases line up with TRBD1. Germline-derived CDR1 and CDR2 are MNHEY and SVGAGI. Trimming at V came to 6 bases and at J to 11 bases, leaving 14 bases not matched to a gene. This CDR3 comprises 15 residues. The CDR3 protein is CASSPGTGGSKRAFF. CDR3 DNA sequence: TGTGCCAGCAGCCCCGGGACAGGGGGTTCCAAGCGGGCTTTCTTT.

This sequence joins TRBV5-1 and TRBJ2-7; the D is unclear. The germline CDR1 and CDR2 sequences are SGHRS and YFSETQ. V was trimmed by 3 bases and J by 2 bases, leaving 12 bases between them. This CDR3 region has 14 residues. CDR3 DNA sequence: TGCGCCAGCAGCTCCGCACCATCTACCTACGAGCAGTACTTC. It codes for CASSSAPSTYEQYF.

This clone was counted between two and nine times. V gene TRBV11-2 combines with J gene TRBJ1-1; D is undetermined. There are 13 residues in the CDR3. Trimming left V 0 bases short and J 6 bases short, with 8 bases between. Germline V gives CDR1 SGHAT, CDR2 FQNNGV. The CDR3 sequence: CASSLETASEAFF. The DNA for the CDR3 is TGTGCCAGCAGCTTAGAAACAGCTTCTGAAGCTTTCTTT.

This clone was seen a single time. The gene calls are TRBV6-1 and TRBJ1-2; 9 nucleotides align to TRBD1. The ends lost 4 bases at V and 4 bases at J; junction bases unmatched: 7. The CDR3 consists of 15 residues. In germline, CDR1 is MNHNS, CDR2 SASEGT. The CDR3 sequence is CASSGGDRATYGYTF. CDR3 DNA: TGTGCCAGCAGTGGAGGGGACAGGGCGACCTATGGCTACACCTTC.

J is TRBJ2-1 and V is TRBV11-3; TRBD2 agrees at 15 bases. Trimming at V came to 5 bases and at J to 10 bases, leaving 6 bases not matched to a gene. The CDR3 is 15 residues long. CDR1 and CDR2 from the germline V gene are SGHNT and YENEEA. The CDR3 DNA follows: TGTGCCAGCAGCCCCCGGACTAGCGGGAGGGGCGAGCAGTTCTTC. Protein sequence: CASSPRTSGRGEQFF.

This chain uses TRBV28 with TRBJ2-7, with TRBD2 identical over 7 bases. Germline V CDR1 and CDR2: MDHEN, SYDVKM. Losses at the gene ends were 6 bases for V and 4 bases for J; bases not matched to a gene: 18. This CDR3 is 17 amino acids long. The CDR3 nucleotides are TGTGCCAGCAGCCTCCCTCGGGGAGGGGTGGGCATTTACGAGCAGTACTTC. It encodes CASSLPRGGVGIYEQYF.